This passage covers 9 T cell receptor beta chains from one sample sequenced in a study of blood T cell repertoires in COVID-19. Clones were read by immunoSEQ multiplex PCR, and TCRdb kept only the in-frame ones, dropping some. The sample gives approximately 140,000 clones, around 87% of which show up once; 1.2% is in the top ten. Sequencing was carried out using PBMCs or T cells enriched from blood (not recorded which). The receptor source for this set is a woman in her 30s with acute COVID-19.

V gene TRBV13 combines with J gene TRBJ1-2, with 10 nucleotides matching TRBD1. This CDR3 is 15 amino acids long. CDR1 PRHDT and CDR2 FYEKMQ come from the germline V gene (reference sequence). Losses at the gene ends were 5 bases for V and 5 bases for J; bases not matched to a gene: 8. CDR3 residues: CASSGGQGLGYGYTF. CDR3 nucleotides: TGTGCCAGCAGCGGGGGACAGGGGCTCGGGTATGGCTACACCTTC.

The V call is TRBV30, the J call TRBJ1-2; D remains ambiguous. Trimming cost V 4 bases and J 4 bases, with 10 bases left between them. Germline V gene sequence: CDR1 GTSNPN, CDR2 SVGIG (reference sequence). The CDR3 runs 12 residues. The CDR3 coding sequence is TGTGCCTGGACAGGCCTTAGCTATGGCTACACCTTC. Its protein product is CAWTGLSYGYTF.

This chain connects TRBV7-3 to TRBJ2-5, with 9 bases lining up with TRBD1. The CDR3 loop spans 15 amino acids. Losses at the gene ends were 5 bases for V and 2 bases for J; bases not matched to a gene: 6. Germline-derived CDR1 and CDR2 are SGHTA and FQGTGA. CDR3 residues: CASSPNRGQQETQYF. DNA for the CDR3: TGTGCCAGCAGCCCTAACAGGGGGCAACAAGAGACCCAGTACTTC. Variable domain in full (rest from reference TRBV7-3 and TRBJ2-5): GAGVSQTPSNKVTEKGKYVELRCDPISGHTALYWYRQSLGQGPEFLIYFQGTGAADDSGLPNDRFFAVRPEGSVSTLKIQRTERGDSAVYLCASSPNRGQQETQYFGPGTRLLVL.

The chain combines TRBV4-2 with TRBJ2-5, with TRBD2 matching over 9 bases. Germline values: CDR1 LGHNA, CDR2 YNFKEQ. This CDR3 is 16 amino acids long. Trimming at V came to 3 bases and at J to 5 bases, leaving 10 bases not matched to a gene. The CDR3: CASSQGLAKGWETQYF. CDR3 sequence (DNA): TGTGCCAGCAGCCAGGGACTAGCAAAAGGGTGGGAGACCCAGTACTTC.

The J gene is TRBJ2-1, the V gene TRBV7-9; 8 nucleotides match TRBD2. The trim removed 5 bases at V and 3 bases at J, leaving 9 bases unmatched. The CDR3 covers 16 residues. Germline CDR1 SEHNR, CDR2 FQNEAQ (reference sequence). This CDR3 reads CASSLRTSLGYNEQFF. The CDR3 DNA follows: TGTGCCAGCAGCCTACGGACTAGCTTGGGCTACAATGAGCAGTTCTTC.

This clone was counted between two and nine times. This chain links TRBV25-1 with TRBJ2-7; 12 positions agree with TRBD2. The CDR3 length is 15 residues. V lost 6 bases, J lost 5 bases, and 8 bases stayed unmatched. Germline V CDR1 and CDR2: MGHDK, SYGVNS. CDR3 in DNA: TGTGCCAGCAGCCCGACTAGCGGGAGTAGCGACGAGCAGTACTTC. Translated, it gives CASSPTSGSSDEQYF.

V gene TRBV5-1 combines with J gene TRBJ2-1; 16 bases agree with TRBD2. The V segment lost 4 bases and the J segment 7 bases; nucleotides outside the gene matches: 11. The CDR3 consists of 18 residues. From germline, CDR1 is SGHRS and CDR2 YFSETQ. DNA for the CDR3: TGCGCCAGCAGCGAATCCGGGACTAGCGGGAGGGGGCTAAATGAGCAGTTCTTC. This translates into CASSESGTSGRGLNEQFF. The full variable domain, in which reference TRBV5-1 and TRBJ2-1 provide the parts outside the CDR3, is KAGVTQTPRYLIKTRGQQVTLSCSPISGHRSVSWYQQTPGQGLQFLFEYFSETQRNKGNFPGRFSGRQFSNSRSEMNVSTLELGDSALYLCASSESGTSGRGLNEQFFGPGTRLTVL.

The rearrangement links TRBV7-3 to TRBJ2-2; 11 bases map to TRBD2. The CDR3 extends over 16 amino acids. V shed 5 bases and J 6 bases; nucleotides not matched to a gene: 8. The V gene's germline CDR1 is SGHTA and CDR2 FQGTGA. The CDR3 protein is CASSRIAGGGPGELFF. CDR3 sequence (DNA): TGTGCCAGCAGCCGTATAGCGGGAGGGGGCCCCGGGGAGCTGTTTTTT.

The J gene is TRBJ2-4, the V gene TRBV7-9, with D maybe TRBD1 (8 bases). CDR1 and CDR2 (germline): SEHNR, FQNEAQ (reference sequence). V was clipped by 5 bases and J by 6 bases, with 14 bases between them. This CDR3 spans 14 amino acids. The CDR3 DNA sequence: TGTGCCAGCAGCCCACAGGGGGAGGGAAACATTCAGTACTTC. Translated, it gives CASSPQGEGNIQYF.